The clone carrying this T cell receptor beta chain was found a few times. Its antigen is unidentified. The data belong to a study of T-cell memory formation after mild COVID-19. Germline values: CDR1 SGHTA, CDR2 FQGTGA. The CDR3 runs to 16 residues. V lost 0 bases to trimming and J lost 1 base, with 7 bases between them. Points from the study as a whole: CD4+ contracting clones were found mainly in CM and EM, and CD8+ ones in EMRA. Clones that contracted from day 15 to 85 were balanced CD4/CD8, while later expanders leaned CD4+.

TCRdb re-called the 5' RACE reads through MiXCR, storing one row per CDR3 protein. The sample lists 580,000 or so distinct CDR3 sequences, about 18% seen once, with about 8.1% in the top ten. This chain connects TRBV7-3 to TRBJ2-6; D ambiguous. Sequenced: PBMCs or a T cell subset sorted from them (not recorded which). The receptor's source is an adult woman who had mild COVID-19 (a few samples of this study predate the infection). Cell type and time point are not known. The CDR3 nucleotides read TGTGCCAGCAGCTTAACGGGATGGTCTGGGGCCAACGTCCTGACTTTC. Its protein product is CASSLTGWSGANVLTF.